The next 5 T cell receptor beta chains were all read from a single sample in a study of patients and donors after allogeneic stem cell transplantation. TCRdb processed the RT-PCR reads anew with MiXCR; each CDR3 protein has one entry. The data contain some 200,000 distinct CDR3 sequences, about 40% of them singletons. The material sequenced was blood, either unsorted or a sorted T cell fraction (not recorded which). The receptors stem from a human donor who was either an allogeneic HSCT recipient or a stem cell or donor lymphocyte infusion donor (not recorded which). It is not recorded whose cells these are; they may come from a transplant donor.

As DNA, the CDR3 is TGTGCCAGCAGTGCCGGGACTAGCGGGAGGATCCAAGAGACCCAGTACTTC. Amino acids: CASSAGTSGRIQETQYF. The rearrangement links TRBV12-3 or TRBV12-4 to TRBJ2-5; 15 nucleotides line up with TRBD2. Trimming removed 5 bases from V and 1 base from J; junction bases left unmatched: 5. The CDR3 runs to 17 residues.

In this sample, this clonotype turned up a few times. The chain carries TRBV18 and TRBJ1-6; 7 positions agree with TRBD1. J was trimmed by 7 bases and V by 2 bases; bases with no gene match: 5. This CDR3 contains 15 residues. Germline V gene data show CDR1 as KGHSH and CDR2 as LQKENI. The CDR3 reads CASSPLGQLNSPLHF. For the CDR3, the DNA is TGTGCCAGCTCACCATTGGGACAGTTGAATTCACCCCTCCACTTT.

This clonotype appeared a few times. This chain links TRBV29-1 with TRBJ2-1, with D unclear. The CDR3 totals 11 residues. Germline CDR1 and CDR2: SQVTM and ANQGSEA. V dropped 3 bases and J dropped 9 bases, with 9 bases sitting between them. In DNA form, the CDR3 reads TGCAGCGTTGATGACCCTACTGAGCAGTTCTTC. Translation gives CSVDDPTEQFF.

Written as DNA, the CDR3 is TGTGCCACATTGAGCGGGGGAAGCTCCTACGAGCAGTACTTC. This gives the protein CATLSGGSSYEQYF. The V gene is TRBV6-6, the J gene TRBJ2-7; TRBD2 agrees at 8 bases. The CDR3 sequence is 14 residues long. V lost 10 bases to trimming and J lost 0 bases; unmatched junction nucleotides: 8. Germline lookup yields CDR1 MNHNY and CDR2 SVGAGI (reference sequence).

The chain has TRBV4-3 and TRBJ1-3, with D possibly matching TRBD1 (6 bases). V gave up 0 bases and J gave up 0 bases, with 9 bases separating them. This CDR3 spans 16 amino acids. Germline V gene lookup returns CDR1 LGHNA and CDR2 YSLEER. The CDR3 nucleotides read TGCGCCAGCAGCCAAGATCGGACAGTCTCTGGAAACACCATATATTTT. Its protein product is CASSQDRTVSGNTIYF.